The sequence of this TCR beta chain was determined in a study of cytomegalovirus exposure and HLA in healthy donors (dated by TCRdb to 2015 to 2018). Regarding the complete study: In an earlier analysis of around 540 of the donors, under 300 Gb of sequence data and 120 million or so unique TCR beta sequences from 150 million to 200 million T cells were reported. About 300 gigabases of sequencing data and approximately 93 million unique TCR sequences were included in an early release covering about 700 HLA-typed donors. Of the 398 genotyped donors, 75% to 85% were placed in the genetic ancestry cluster associated with self-reported Caucasian donors. The study aimed to test whether signatures of past pathogen exposure could be identified by cataloging public T cell receptors. The T cell repertoires of 666 subjects were profiled by immunosequencing and related to cytomegalovirus serostatus. Along with the approximately 650-subject first cohort, a separate validation cohort of over a hundred different subjects was used. To predict cytomegalovirus infection status, the study combined high-throughput TCR immunosequencing, statistical association of individual TCRs with disease status, and machine learning. To study patterns of TCR occurrence, a later analysis re-analyzed previously published TCR beta repertoires from 666 donors and added high-resolution HLA genotyping. Rather than drawing on any new phenotypic data, the later analysis identified candidate immune exposures from TCR beta sequences and the way those sequences occurred across donors. An earlier analysis of fewer than 700 of the donors applied high-throughput TCR beta sequencing to assess whether each TCR beta V gene segment acted as functional or pseudogenic. Donor age, sex, ethnicity and CMV serostatus were compiled together with the repertoire data. A later genetic analysis used genome-wide SNP genotypes for about 65% of the 666 donors, treating that subset as a discovery cohort. All discovery cohort repertoires had been generated on a single sequencing platform. Both class I and class II loci were covered by HLA typing, at four-digit resolution. The number of donors typed differed by locus, with roughly 629-640 for A, B, C, DRB1 and DQB1, about 500 for DQA1, 600 to 610 for DPA1, and some 470 for DPB1. A few DR-DQ haplotypes were handled as single units for association and clustering because linkage in the cohort was strong. Across some 400 genotyped donors of the cohort, an average of about 200,000 unique TCR beta nucleotide sequences per donor were sequenced, and approximately 17% of those sequences were non-productive. Broader findings and caveats from the paper: In a later analysis, the rate of TCR association differed among HLA loci, with DRB1 alleles having the most associated TCRs and HLA-C alleles having the fewest. A cluster of highly shared sequence variants was judged likely to be a technical artifact of the sequencing pipeline. In a later genetic analysis, fewer N-insertions in productive TCRs were reported among donors in an Asian-associated ancestry cluster than the approximately 670-donor mean. Most TCR sequences were observed very rarely across donors, whereas some public TCRs were present in many individuals. The presence/absence analyses assumed that sequencing depth was roughly uniform across donors, and that assumption may not be true. Because some donors lacked HLA typing at each locus, the association tests relied only on the typed subset. When HLA alleles, especially DR and DQ, strongly co-occurred, attributing TCR associations to individual alleles was difficult. The 87-base-pair reads could not distinguish some IMGT-functional V segments, including TRBV6-2 and TRBV6-3, so those segments were excluded. According to a later analysis, most CMV-associated TCR beta chains appeared to be HLA-restricted, and the HLA associations seemed to be driven largely by CMV exposure. In a later genetic analysis, a missense DCLRE1C variant was associated with V-gene and J-gene trimming of TCR beta chains, and the association was replicated in an independent cohort. In an earlier analysis of fewer than 750 of the donors, most TCR beta V segments were observed in productive rearrangements about 90% or about 30% of the time, broadly matching IMGT annotations. In both the original and validation cohorts, the classifier was reported to diagnose cytomegalovirus status with high specificity and sensitivity. At a false discovery rate of 0.05, a later analysis linked roughly 17,000 TCR beta sequences to specific HLA alleles. According to a later analysis, parvovirus B19, influenza, CMV and Epstein-Barr virus appeared linked to several top co-occurrence clusters. In a later analysis, HLA-associated TCR beta chains were found to be more clonally expanded and to have lower generation probabilities than equally common non-associated chains. A further reported finding was that TCR beta sequences accurately predicted the HLA-A and HLA-B alleles for most subjects in the first cohort. The study gave a list of roughly 150 TCR beta chains associated with cytomegalovirus. Over 15 rarely observed V segments, including chromosome 9 orphons, were excluded from the earlier analysis of about 600 of the donors because counts were too low. A few of the identified cytomegalovirus-associated TCR beta chains were confirmed in vitro to be specific for cytomegalovirus antigens. CMV serostatus was the only immune exposure information available for the cohort. According to the authors, the approach could potentially be generalized to other disease states and immunological phenotypes. Correlated functional status among segregating V segments might reflect linkage disequilibrium, but an unknown experimental factor could not be ruled out. In this cohort, only TCR beta chains were sequenced, and detectable features were limited by the absence of alpha or paired-chain data.

Comments on this clone: Its antigen is unknown. No much larger clonotype is one base removed from it; base qualities were not supplied.

Library preparation was by the immunoSEQ multiplex PCR assay. For the multiplex PCR, a mixture combining 60 forward primers for TCR Vbeta segments and 13 reverse primers for TCR Jbeta segments was used. A multiplex PCR assay on genomic DNA amplified the CDR3 region of rearranged TCR beta genes. The amplified TCR beta libraries were sequenced on the Illumina HiSeq System as 87-base-pair reads. The authors' analysis ran thus. Across the roughly 700 repertoires, a later analysis counted tens of millions of unique TCR beta chains, 9 million to 14 million of which were shared by at least two donors. Raw reads were error-corrected and collapsed into unique sequences with a nearest-neighbor algorithm that merged closely related sequences to remove PCR and sequencing errors. To assign V, D and J gene segments, CDR3 sequences were aligned to IMGT reference sequences. For a sequence to be retained, a match of at least six nucleotides was required to both a V gene segment and a J gene segment. Rearrangements were called productive when the CDR3 lacked stop codons and stayed in frame with V and J; all others were non-productive. CDR3 was defined according to IMGT convention as the region running from the second conserved V-encoded cysteine to the conserved J-encoded phenylalanine. Sequences without an unambiguous match to a single V gene segment were excluded from the earlier analysis of 450 to 750 of the donors. An earlier analysis of several hundred of the donors called V segments functional above 56.7% productive rearrangements and segregating when the between-donor standard deviation exceeded 5%. A statistical classification framework was developed to diagnose cytomegalovirus status using the catalog of TCR beta chain sequences. In a later analysis, V and J genes were assigned by comparing TCR nucleotide sequences against IMGT/GENE-DB human TR gene sequences. Using the TCRdist pipeline, a later analysis assigned CDR3 sequences along with most-parsimonious VDJ recombination scenarios. In a later analysis, each TCR beta chain was defined by its CDR3 amino acid sequence together with its V-gene family, and reads lacking a unique V-gene family were excluded. In a later analysis, nearly 600 highly shared, low-generation-probability nucleotide sequences were removed to address suspected cross-contamination and a sequencing artifact. In a later analysis, a clonal expansion index was calculated for each public chain from normalized within-repertoire ranks of inferred template counts. A later analysis computed generation probabilities with a VDJ recombination model fitted to out-of-frame rearrangements, and checked the results against IGoR. In a later analysis, hypergeometric tests were used to score TCR-TCR, TCR-HLA and TCR-CMV co-occurrence, with a repertoire-size bias correction applied to TCR pairs. To estimate false discovery rates, a later analysis permuted the HLA or CMV assignments 20 times. In a later analysis, co-occurring TCRs were grouped using DBSCAN, with TCRdist sequence similarity added in when clustering inside HLA-allele-positive subsets. For co-occurrence clustering, repertoires with fewer than 30,000 or more than 120,000 public chains were excluded, along with roughly five repertoires with anomalous nucleotide sharing. The immuneACCESS repertoire file appears here via TCRdb, limited to in-frame rearrangements. These files lack a portion of the clones; in checked studies, under half of the deficit traces to unresolved V genes, and the cause of the others is not known. The DNA was the basis for D and trimming; V, J and clone size are from that table. In all, the sample holds under 200,000 clones, and roughly 85% of those were seen once. The biggest ten clones account for about 2.2% of the sample.

Unmatched junction bases come to 8, with V trimmed by 4 bases and J by 5 bases. Reading from cysteine to phenylalanine, the CDR3 counts 15 amino acids. Here the CDR3 DNA is all that survives: 45 bases in frame from base 1. The CDR1 and CDR2 encoded by the germline V gene are SGHRS and YFSETQ. The cohort was made up of 500 to 800 healthy bone marrow donors. At the time of sampling, all cohort members were nominally healthy, though unrecorded immune exposures were likely present. The donor tested CMV seronegative, placing the donor among the 350 to 400 seronegative members of the cohort. Each donor provided a peripheral blood sample, and peripheral blood mononuclear cells were used for TCR beta sequencing. Genomic DNA extraction from the blood cell samples was performed with the Qiagen DNeasy Blood Extraction Kit.

This receptor was obtained from a woman aged 45-65 years in good health and CMV-seronegative. The source material was PBMCs. Recombination joined TRBV5-1 with TRBJ2-2; 7 bases in between match TRBD1. The nucleotide sequence reads TGCGCCAGCAGCCCCGACAGGGCTGCGACCGGGGAGCTGTTTTTT. Translated, this is CASSPDRAATGELFF.